This entry describes one T cell receptor beta chain. The table came from immunoSEQ multiplex PCR; TCRdb's copy has only in-frame clones and leaves some out. The data hold approximately 150,000 clones, with roughly nine tenths observed a single time. The CDR3 has 16 residues. The V segment lost 1 base and the J segment 2 bases; nucleotides outside the gene matches: 4. Germline V gene data show CDR1 as SGHTA and CDR2 as FQGNSA. These data come from a study of blood T cell repertoires in COVID-19. Study background: T cells, B-cell-depleted T cells, or PBMCs supplied cDNA or gDNA.

The chain is built from TRBV7-2 and TRBJ1-2; 10 nucleotides align to TRBD1. Specimen: PBMCs or T cells enriched from blood (not recorded which). The receptor was isolated from a woman aged 40 to 50 who had been exposed to COVID-19. CDR3 nucleotide sequence: TGTGCCAGCAGCTTAGGGGACAGGGGAAGGAACTATGGCTACACCTTC. This gives the protein CASSLGDRGRNYGYTF.